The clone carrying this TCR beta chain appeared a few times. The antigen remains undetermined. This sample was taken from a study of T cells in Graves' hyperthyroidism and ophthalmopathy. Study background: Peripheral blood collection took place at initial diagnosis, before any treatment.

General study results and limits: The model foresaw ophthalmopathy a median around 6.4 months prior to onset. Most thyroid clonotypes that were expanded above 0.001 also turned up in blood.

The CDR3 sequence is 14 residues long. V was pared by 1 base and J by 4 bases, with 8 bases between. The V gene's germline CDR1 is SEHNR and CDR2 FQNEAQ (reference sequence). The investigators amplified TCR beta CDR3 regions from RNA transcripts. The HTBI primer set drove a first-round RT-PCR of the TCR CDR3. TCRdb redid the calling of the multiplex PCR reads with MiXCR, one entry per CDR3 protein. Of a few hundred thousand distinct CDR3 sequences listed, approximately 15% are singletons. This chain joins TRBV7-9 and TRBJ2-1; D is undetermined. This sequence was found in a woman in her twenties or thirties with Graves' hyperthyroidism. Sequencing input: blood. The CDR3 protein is CASSLVSTYNEQFF. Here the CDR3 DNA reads TGTGCCAGCAGCTTAGTTTCCACTTACAATGAGCAGTTCTTC. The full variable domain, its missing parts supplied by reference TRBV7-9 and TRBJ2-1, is DTGVSQNPRHKITKRGQNVTFRCDPISEHNRLYWYRQTLGQGPEFLTYFQNEAQLEKSRLLSDRFSAERPKGSFSTLEIQRTEQGDSAMYLCASSLVSTYNEQFFGPGTRLTVL.